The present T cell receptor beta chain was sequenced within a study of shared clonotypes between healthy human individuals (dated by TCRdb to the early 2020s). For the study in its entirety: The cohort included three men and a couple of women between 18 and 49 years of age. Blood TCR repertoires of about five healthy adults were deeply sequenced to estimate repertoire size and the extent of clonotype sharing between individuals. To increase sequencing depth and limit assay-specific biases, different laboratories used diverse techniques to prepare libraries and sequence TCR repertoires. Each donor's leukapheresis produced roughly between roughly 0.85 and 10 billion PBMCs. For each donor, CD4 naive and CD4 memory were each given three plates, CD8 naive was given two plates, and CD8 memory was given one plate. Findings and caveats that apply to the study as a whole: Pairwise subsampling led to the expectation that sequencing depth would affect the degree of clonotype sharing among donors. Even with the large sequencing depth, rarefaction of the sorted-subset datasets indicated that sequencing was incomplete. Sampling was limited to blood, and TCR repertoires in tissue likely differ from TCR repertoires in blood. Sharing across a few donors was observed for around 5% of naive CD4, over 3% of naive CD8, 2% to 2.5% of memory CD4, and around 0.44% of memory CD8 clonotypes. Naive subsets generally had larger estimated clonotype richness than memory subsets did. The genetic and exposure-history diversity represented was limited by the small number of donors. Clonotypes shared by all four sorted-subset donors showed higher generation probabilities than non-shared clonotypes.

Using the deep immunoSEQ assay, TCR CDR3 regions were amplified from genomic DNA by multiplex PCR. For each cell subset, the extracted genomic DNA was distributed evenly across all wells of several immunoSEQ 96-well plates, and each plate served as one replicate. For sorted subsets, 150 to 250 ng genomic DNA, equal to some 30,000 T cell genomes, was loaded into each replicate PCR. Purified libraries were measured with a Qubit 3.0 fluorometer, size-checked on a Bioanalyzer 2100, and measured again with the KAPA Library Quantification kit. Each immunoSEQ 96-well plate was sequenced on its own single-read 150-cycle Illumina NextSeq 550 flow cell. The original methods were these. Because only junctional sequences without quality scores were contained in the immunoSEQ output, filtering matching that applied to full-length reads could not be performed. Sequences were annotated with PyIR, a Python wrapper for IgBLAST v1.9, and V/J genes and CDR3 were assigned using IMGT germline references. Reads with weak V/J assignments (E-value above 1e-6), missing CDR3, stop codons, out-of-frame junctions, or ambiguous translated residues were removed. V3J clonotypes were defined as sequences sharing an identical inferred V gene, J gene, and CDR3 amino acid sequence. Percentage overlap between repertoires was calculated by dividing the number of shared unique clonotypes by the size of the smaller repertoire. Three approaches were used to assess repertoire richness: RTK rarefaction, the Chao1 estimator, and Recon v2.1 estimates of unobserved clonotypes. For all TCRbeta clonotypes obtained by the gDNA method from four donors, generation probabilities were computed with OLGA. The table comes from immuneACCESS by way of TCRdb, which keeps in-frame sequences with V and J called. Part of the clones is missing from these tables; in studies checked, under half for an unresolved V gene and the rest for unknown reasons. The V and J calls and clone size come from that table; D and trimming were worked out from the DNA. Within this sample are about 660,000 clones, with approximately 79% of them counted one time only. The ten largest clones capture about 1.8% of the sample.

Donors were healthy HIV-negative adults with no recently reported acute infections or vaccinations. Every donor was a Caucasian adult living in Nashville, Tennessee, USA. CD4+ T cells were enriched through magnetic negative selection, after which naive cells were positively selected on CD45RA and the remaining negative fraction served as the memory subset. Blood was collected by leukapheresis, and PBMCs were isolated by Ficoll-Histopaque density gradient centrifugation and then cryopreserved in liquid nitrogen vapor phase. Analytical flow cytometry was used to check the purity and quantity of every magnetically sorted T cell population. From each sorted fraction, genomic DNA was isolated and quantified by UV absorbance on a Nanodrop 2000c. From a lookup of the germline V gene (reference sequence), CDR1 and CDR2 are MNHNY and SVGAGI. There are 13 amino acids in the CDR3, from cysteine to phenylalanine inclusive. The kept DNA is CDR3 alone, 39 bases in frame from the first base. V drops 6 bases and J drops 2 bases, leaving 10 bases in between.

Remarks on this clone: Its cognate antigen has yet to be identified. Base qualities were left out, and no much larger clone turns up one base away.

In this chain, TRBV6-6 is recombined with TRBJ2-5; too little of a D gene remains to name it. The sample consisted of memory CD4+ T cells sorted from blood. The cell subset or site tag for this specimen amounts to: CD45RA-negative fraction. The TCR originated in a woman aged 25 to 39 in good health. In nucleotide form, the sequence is TGTGCCAGCAGCCCGCGGAGTCAAGAGACCCAGTACTTC. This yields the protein CASSPRSQETQYF.